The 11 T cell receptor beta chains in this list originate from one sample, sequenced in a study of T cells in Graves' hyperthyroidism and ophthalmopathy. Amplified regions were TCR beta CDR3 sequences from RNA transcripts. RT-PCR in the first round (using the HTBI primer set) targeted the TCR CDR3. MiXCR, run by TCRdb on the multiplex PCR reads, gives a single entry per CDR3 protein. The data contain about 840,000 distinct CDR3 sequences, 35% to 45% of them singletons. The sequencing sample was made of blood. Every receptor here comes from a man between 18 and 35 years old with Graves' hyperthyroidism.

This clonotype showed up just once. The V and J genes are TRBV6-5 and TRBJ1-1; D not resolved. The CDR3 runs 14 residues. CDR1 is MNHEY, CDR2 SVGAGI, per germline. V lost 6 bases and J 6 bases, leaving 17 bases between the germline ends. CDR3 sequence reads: CASSHGGSTSEAFF. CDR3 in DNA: TGTGCCAGCAGCCACGGCGGGAGCACCTCTGAAGCTTTCTTT.

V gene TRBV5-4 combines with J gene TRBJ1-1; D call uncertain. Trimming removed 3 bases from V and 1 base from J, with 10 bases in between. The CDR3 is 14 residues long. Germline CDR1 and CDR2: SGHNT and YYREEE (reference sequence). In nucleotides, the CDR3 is TGTGCCAGCAGCTGGCCCGAGGAGAACACTGAAGCTTTCTTT. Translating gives CASSWPEENTEAFF.

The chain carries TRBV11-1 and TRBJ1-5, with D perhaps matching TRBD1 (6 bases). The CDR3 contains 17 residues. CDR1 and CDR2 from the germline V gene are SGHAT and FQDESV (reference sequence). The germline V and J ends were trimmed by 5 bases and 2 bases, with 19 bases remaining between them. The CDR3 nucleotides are TGTGCCAGCAGCCCGTTAACAGGGAGGATTGGCAATCAGCCCCAGCATTTT. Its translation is CASSPLTGRIGNQPQHF.

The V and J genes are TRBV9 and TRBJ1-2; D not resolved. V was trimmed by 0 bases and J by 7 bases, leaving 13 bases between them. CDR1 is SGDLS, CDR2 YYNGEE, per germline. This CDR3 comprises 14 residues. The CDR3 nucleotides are TGTGCCAGCAGCGTAGCCCCAGCCCCGCTTGGCTACACCTTC. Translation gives CASSVAPAPLGYTF.

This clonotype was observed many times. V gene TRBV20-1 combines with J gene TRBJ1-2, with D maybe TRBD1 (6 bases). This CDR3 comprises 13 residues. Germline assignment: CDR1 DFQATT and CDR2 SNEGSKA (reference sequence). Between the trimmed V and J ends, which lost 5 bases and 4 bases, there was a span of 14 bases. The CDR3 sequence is CSARQGTSYGYTF. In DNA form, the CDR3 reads TGCAGTGCTCGGCAGGGGACCTCCTATGGCTACACCTTC.

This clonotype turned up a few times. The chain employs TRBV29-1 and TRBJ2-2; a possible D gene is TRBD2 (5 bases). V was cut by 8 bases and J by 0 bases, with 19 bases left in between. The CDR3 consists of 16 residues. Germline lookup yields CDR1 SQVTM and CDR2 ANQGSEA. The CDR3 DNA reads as TGCAGCCATAAAGGGAGCGAAACAACGAACACCGGGGAGCTGTTTTTT. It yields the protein CSHKGSETTNTGELFF.

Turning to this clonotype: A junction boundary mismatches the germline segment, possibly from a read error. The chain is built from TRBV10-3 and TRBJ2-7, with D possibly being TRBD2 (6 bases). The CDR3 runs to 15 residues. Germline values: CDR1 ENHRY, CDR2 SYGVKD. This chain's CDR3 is CASSQGLTPPREQYF. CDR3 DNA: TGTGCCAGCAGTCAAGGACTAACACCTCCACGGGAGCAGTACTTC.

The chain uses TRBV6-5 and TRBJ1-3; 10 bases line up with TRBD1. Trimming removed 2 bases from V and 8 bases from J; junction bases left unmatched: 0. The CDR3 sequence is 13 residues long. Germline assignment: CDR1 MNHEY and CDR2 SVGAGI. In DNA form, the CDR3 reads TGTGCCAGCAGTTACGGGACAGGGGACACCATATATTTT. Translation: CASSYGTGDTIYF.

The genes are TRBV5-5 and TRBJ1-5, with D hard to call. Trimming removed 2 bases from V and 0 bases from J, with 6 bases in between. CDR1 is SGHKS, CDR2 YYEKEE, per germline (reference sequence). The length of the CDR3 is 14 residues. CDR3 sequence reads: CASSLSLSNQPQHF. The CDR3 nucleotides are TGTGCCAGCAGCTTATCACTTAGCAATCAGCCCCAGCATTTT. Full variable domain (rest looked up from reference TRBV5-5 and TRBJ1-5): DAGVTQSPTHLIKTRGQQVTLRCSPISGHKSVSWYQQVLGQGPQFIFQYYEKEERGRGNFPDRFSARQFPNYSSELNVNALLLGDSALYLCASSLSLSNQPQHFGDGTRLSIL.

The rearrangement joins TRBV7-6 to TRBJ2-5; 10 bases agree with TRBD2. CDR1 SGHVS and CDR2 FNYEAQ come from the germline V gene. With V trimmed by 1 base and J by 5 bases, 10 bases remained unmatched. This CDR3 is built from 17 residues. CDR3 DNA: TGTGCCAGCAGCTTAGTGCCTAGCGGGAGTGGAGGGGAGACCCAGTACTTC. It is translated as CASSLVPSGSGGETQYF.

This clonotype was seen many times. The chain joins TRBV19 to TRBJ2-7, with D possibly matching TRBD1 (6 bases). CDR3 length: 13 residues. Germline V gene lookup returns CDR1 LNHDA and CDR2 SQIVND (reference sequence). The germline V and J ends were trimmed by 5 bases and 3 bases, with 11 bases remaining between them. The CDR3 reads CASSSGTFYEQYF. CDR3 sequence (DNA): TGTGCCAGTAGTTCCGGGACATTCTACGAGCAGTACTTC.